Below, one TCR beta chain is given with its context. Antigen: not known. These data originate in a study of PD-1 blockade in classical Hodgkin lymphoma. Study findings and constraints: Relapsed/refractory patients reportedly had the lowest baseline TCR diversity, below newly diagnosed patients, who were below healthy donors. Complete responders matched newly diagnosed patients in baseline diversity. By C4D1 there was a significant rise in CD4+ TCR diversity but not in CD8+ TCR diversity.

Each patient relapsed following autologous stem cell transplantation, and prior brentuximab vedotin exposure differed. Patients reached a best response of complete response, partial response or progressive disease. Sequencing used immunoSEQ multiplex PCR; TCRdb keeps in-frame clones, though not all of them. The data contain some 96,000 clones, over 80% of them seen just once; the ten biggest clones take up less than 15%. This specimen consisted of peripheral blood mononuclear cells (PBMCs), obtained at baseline. This sequence originates from a human donor with classical Hodgkin lymphoma.

The CDR3 region has the DNA TGTGCCAGCACTCTGATAGGGGACACTGAAGCTTTCTTT. This gives the protein CASTLIGDTEAFF. The V and J genes are TRBV6-6 and TRBJ1-1; D possibly corresponds to TRBD1 (5 bases). V was clipped by 7 bases and J by 3 bases, with 12 bases between them. The CDR3 length is 13 residues. The germline gives CDR1 MNHNY, CDR2 SVGAGI (reference sequence).